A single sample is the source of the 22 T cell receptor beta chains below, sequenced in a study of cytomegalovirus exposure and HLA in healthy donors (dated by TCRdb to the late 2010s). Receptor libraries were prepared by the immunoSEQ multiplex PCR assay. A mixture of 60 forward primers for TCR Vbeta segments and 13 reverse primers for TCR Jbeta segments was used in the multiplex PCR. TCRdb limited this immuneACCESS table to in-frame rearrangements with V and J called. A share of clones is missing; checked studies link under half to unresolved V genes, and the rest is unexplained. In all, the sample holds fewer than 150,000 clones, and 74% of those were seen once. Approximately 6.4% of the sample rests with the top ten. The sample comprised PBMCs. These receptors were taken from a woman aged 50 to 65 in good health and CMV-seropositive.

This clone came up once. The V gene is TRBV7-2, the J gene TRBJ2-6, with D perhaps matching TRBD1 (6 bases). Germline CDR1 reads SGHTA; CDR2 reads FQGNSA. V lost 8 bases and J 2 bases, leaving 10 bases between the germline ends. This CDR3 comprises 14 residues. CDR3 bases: TGTGCCAGCCCAGGGGACCCTGGGGCCAACGTCCTGACTTTC. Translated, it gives CASPGDPGANVLTF.

The CDR3 region has the DNA TGCGCCAGCACCGCGGACAGGGGAGGCGAGCAGTACTTC. This encodes CASTADRGGEQYF. The chain couples TRBV5-1 to TRBJ2-7; 9 bases match TRBD1. The germline V gene encodes CDR1 SGHRS and CDR2 YFSETQ. V lost 6 bases, J lost 6 bases, and 7 bases stayed unmatched. The CDR3 loop spans 13 amino acids.

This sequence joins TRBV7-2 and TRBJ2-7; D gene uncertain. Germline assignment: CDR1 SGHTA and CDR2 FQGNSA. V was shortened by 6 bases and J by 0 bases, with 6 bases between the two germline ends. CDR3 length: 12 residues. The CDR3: CASRRYSYEQYF. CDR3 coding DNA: TGTGCCAGCAGGCGGTACTCCTACGAGCAGTACTTC.

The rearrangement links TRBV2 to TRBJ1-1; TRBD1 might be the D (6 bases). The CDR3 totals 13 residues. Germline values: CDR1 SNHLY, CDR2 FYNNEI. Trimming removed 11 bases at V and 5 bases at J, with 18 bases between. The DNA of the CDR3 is TGTGCCTCCCGGGGGGGGCGAGGGACTGAAGCTTTCTTT. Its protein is CASRGGRGTEAFF. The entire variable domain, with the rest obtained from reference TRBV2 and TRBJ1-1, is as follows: EPEVTQTPSHQVTQMGQEVILRCVPISNHLYFYWYRQILGQKVEFLVSFYNNEISEKSEIFDDQFSVERPDGSNFTLKIRSTKLEDSAMYFCASRGGRGTEAFFGQGTRLTVV.

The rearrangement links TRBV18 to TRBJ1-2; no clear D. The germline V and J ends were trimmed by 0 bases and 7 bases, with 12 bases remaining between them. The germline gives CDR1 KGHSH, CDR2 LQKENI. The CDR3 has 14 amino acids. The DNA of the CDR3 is TGTGCCAGCTCACCACCCGACTCCCTTAGTGGCTACACCTTC. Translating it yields CASSPPDSLSGYTF.

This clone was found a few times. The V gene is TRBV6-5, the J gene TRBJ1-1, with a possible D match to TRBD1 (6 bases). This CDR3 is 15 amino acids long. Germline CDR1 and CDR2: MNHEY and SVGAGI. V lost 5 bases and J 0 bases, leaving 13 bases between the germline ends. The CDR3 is CASSRRTGLNTEAFF. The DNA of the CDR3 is TGTGCCAGCAGTCGGCGTACAGGGCTGAACACTGAAGCTTTCTTT.

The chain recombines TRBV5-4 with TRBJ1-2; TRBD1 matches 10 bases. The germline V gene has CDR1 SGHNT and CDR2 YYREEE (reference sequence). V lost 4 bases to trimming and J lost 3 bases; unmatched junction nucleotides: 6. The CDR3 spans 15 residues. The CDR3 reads CASSRGTGVDYGYTF. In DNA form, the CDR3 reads TGTGCCAGCAGCCGGGGGACAGGGGTGGACTATGGCTACACCTTC.

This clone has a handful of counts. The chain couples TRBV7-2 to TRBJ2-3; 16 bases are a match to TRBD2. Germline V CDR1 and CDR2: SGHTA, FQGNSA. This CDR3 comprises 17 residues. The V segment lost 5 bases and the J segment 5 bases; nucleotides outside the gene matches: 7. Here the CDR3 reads CASSTGTSGGAVDTQYF. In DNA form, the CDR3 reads TGTGCCAGCAGCACCGGGACTAGCGGGGGGGCTGTAGATACGCAGTATTTT.

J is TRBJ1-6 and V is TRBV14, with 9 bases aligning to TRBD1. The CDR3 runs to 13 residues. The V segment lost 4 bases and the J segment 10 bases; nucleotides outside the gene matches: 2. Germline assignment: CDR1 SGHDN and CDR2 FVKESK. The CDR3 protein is CASSRQGGSPLHF. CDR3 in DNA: TGTGCCAGCAGCCGACAGGGGGGGTCACCCCTCCACTTT.

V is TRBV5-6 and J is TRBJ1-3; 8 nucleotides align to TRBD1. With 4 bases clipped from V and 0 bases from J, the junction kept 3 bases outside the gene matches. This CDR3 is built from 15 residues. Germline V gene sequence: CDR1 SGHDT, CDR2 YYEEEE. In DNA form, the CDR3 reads TGTGCCAGCAGCACTACAGGGGGCTCTGGAAACACCATATATTTT. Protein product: CASSTTGGSGNTIYF. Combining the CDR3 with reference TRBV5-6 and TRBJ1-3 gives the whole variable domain DAGVTQSPTHLIKTRGQQVTLRCSPKSGHDTVSWYQQALGQGPQFIFQYYEEEERQRGNFPDRFSGHQFPNYSSELNVNALLLGDSALYLCASSTTGGSGNTIYFGEGSWLTVV.

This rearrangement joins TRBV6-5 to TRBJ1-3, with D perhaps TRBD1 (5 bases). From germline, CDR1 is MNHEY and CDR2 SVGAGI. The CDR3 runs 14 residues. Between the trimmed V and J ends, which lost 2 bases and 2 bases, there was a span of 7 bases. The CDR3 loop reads CASSYTGTGNTIYF. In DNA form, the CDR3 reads TGTGCCAGCAGTTACACAGGAACTGGAAACACCATATATTTT.

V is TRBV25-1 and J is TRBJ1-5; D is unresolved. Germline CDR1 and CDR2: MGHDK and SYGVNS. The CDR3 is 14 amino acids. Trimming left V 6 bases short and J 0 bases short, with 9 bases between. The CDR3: CASRGSSSNQPQHF. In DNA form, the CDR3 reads TGTGCCAGCAGGGGCTCCAGTAGCAATCAGCCCCAGCATTTT.

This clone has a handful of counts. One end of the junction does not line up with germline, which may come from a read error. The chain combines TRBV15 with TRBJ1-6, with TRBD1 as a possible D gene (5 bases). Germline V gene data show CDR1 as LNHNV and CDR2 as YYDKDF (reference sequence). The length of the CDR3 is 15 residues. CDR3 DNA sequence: TGTGCCACCAGCAGAGGACTGATGGACAATTCACTCCTCCACTTT. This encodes CATSRGLMDNSLLHF.

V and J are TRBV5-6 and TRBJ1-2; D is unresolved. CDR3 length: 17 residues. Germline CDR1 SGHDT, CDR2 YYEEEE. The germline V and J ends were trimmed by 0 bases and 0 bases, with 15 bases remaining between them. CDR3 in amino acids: CASSLEELQDANYGYTF. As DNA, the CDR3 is TGTGCCAGCAGCTTGGAGGAATTGCAGGATGCTAACTATGGCTACACCTTC.

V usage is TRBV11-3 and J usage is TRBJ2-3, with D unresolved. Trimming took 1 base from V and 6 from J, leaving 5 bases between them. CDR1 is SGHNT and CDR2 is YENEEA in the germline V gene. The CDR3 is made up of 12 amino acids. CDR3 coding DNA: TGTGCCAGCAGCTTAGGTCGGGATACGCAGTATTTT. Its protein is CASSLGRDTQYF.

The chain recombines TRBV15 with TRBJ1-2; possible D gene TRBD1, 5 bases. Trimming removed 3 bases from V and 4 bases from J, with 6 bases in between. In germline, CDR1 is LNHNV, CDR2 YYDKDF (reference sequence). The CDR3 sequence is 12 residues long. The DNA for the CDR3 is TGTGCCACCAGCAGCGACAGCTATGGCTACACCTTC. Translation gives CATSSDSYGYTF.

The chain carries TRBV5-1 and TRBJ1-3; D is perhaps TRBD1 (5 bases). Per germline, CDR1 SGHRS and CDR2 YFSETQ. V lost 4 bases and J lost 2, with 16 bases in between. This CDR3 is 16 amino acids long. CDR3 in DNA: TGCGCCAGCAGCCGTTTCTCAGGGAAGACTGGAAACACCATATATTTT. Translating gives CASSRFSGKTGNTIYF.

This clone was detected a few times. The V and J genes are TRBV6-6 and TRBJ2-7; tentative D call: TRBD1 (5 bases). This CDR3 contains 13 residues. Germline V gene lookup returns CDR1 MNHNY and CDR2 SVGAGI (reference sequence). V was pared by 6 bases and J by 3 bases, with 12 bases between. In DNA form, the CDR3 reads TGTGCCAGCAGGGAAGGGGTTGGCTACGAGCAGTACTTC. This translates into CASREGVGYEQYF.

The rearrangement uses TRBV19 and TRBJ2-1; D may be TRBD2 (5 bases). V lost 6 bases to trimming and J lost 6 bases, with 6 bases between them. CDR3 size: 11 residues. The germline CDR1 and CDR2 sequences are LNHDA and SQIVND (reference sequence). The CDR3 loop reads CASREGNEQFF. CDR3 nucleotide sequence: TGTGCCAGTAGAGAGGGCAATGAGCAGTTCTTC.

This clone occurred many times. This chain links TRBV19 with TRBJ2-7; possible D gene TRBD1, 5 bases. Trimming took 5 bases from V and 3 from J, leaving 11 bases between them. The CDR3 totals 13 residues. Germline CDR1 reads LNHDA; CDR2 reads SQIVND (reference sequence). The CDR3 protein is CASSHGARYEQYF. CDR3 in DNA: TGTGCCAGTAGTCATGGGGCTCGCTACGAGCAGTACTTC.

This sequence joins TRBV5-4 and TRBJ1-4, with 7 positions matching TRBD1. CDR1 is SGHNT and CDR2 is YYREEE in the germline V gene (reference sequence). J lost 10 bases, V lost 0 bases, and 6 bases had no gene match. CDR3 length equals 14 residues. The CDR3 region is CASSLGQGVGKLFF. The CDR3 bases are TGTGCCAGCAGCTTGGGGCAGGGGGTCGGAAAACTGTTTTTT.

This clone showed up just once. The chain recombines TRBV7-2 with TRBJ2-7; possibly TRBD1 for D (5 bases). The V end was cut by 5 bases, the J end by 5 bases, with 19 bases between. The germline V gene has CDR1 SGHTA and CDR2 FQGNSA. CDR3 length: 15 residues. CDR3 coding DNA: TGTGCCAGCAGCAACTACCCTCAGAAGGGGAACGAGCAGTACTTC. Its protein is CASSNYPQKGNEQYF. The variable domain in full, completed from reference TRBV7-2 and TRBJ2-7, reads GAGVSQSPSNKVTEKGKDVELRCDPISGHTALYWYRQSLGQGLEFLIYFQGNSAPDKSGLPSDRFSAERTGGSVSTLTIQRTQQEDSAVYLCASSNYPQKGNEQYFGPGTRLTVT.